The clone carrying this TCR beta chain was recorded once. Antigen specificity is unknown. This record belongs to a study of T cell clonotyping in hematopoietic cell transplantation. CDR1 and CDR2 (germline): SGDLS, YYNGEE. Trimming took 0 bases from V and 6 from J, leaving 12 bases between them. The CDR3 is 15 residues long. Study-level findings and limits: After transplant, recipient diversity fell while pathologically expanded clonotypes grew through day 180. CD4 and CD8 repertoire contributions could not be separated without sorting.

The repertoire was sequenced with immunoSEQ multiplex PCR; TCRdb's copy has only in-frame clones and lacks some. In the table there are 6,500 to 8,000 clones, roughly 98% of which are singletons. The genes are TRBV9 and TRBJ2-2; D might be TRBD1 (5 bases). This sequence originates from a male patient aged 60-69 years who had an allogeneic stem cell transplant from a related donor, so the T cells may come from the graft donor. Some clones in this sample may be carry-over from other donors' samples. The sample here was PBMCs, taken 30 days after allogeneic stem cell transplant. CDR3 in DNA: TGTGCCAGCAGCGTAGCACCCGGACAAGCCGGGGAGCTGTTTTTT. Residues: CASSVAPGQAGELFF. The full variable domain, its missing parts supplied by reference TRBV9 and TRBJ2-2, is DSGVTQTPKHLITATGQRVTLRCSPRSGDLSVYWYQQSLDQGLQFLIQYYNGEERAKGNILERFSAQQFPDLHSELNLSSLELGDSALYFCASSVAPGQAGELFFGEGSRLTVL.